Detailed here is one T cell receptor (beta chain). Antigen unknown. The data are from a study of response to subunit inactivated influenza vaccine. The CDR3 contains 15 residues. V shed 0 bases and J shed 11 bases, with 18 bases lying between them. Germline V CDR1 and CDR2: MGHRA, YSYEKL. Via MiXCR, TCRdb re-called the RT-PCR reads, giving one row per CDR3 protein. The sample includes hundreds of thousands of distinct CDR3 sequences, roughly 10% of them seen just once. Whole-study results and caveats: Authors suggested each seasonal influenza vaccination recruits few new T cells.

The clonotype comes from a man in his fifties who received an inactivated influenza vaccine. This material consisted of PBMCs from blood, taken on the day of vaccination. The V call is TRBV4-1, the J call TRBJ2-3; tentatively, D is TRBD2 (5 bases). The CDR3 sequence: CASSQEATTPREQYF. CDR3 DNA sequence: TGCGCCAGCAGCCAAGAGGCGACTACCCCAAGGGAGCAGTATTTT.